This passage covers 16 T cell receptor beta chains from one sample sequenced in a study of blood T cell repertoires in COVID-19. The repertoire was sequenced with immunoSEQ multiplex PCR; TCRdb's copy has only in-frame clones and lacks some. The repertoire holds 400,000 to 550,000 clones, with 87% as singletons. Sample: PBMCs or T cells enriched from blood (not recorded which). These receptors came from a woman younger than 30 with acute COVID-19.

The CDR3 DNA sequence: TGTGCCAGCAGTTTTAACAGGGGGCCGGGCGGTGAAGCTTTCTTT. It encodes CASSFNRGPGGEAFF. The chain combines TRBV27 with TRBJ1-1, with TRBD1 matching over 9 bases. The junction had 9 bases not matched to a gene; V was cut back by 3 bases and J by 7 bases. The CDR3 is 15 residues long. The germline V gene has CDR1 MNHEY and CDR2 SMNVEV (reference sequence).

In its sample, this clone was seen a few times. The chain combines TRBV7-2 with TRBJ2-3; D is unclear. V was clipped by 1 base and J by 6 bases, with 8 bases between them. This CDR3 is 13 amino acids long. Germline loops: CDR1 SGHTA, CDR2 FQGNSA. The CDR3 DNA reads TGTGCCAGCAGCTTAGGCGGTACCGATACGCAGTATTTT. The encoded protein is CASSLGGTDTQYF.

The chain has TRBV2 and TRBJ2-5; D gene uncertain. The germline V gene has CDR1 SNHLY and CDR2 FYNNEI. The V end lost 3 bases, the J end lost 4 bases, and 9 bases lay between the germline ends. The CDR3 loop spans 13 amino acids. In DNA form, the CDR3 reads TGTGCCAGCAGTGAGCGACACGGAGAGACCCAGTACTTC. This codes for CASSERHGETQYF.

The chain uses TRBV7-9 and TRBJ1-2; the match to TRBD1 covers 10 bases. The CDR3 is 16 residues long. The V segment lost 0 bases and the J segment 4 bases; nucleotides outside the gene matches: 5. CDR1 is SEHNR and CDR2 is FQNEAQ in the germline V gene (reference sequence). The CDR3 here is CASSLAGGQGSYGYTF. The CDR3 DNA reads as TGTGCCAGCAGCTTAGCAGGGGGACAGGGGAGCTATGGCTACACCTTC.

The genes are TRBV6-2 or TRBV6-3 and TRBJ2-7, with 8 bases aligning to TRBD2. CDR3 size: 15 residues. Germline CDR1 reads MNHEY; CDR2 reads SVGEGT. J was trimmed by 7 bases and V by 4 bases; bases with no gene match: 12. The CDR3 reads CASSSWTSQGGEQYF. In nucleotides, the CDR3 is TGTGCCAGCAGTTCATGGACTAGCCAAGGAGGGGAGCAGTACTTC.

The chain carries TRBV2 and TRBJ2-7, with a weak D call TRBD2 (6 bases). Trimming took off 4 bases at V and 2 bases at J, with 12 bases between the two ends. This CDR3 region has 14 residues. Germline V gene sequence: CDR1 SNHLY, CDR2 FYNNEI. CDR3 residues: CASSVSAGPYEQYF. The CDR3 DNA reads as TGTGCCAGCAGTGTCTCGGCGGGGCCCTACGAGCAGTACTTC.

The chain employs TRBV5-1 and TRBJ2-1, with D perhaps matching TRBD1 (5 bases). Between the trimmed V and J ends, which lost 1 base and 1 base, there was a span of 12 bases. Germline V lookup: CDR1 SGHRS, CDR2 YFSETQ. This CDR3 spans 16 amino acids. This chain's CDR3 is CASSLRSGQSYNEQFF. Written as DNA, the CDR3 is TGCGCCAGCAGCTTGAGGTCAGGGCAATCCTACAATGAGCAGTTCTTC.

J is TRBJ2-1 and V is TRBV6-5; no firm D call. CDR1 and CDR2 (germline): MNHEY, SVGAGI. Trimming shortened V by 6 bases and J by 6 bases, and 15 bases separated the two germline ends. This CDR3 comprises 14 residues. The CDR3 nucleotides are TGTGCCAGCAGCATTTTGGAGTCCCGCAATGAGCAGTTCTTC. This gives the protein CASSILESRNEQFF.

The chain carries TRBV5-1 and TRBJ2-7, with D perhaps TRBD2 (7 bases). V lost 7 bases, J lost 4 bases, and 24 bases lay in between. Germline lookup yields CDR1 SGHRS and CDR2 YFSETQ. The CDR3 length is 16 residues. CDR3 sequence: CASGTGGSVRGYEQYF. The CDR3 coding sequence is TGCGCCAGCGGGACTGGCGGGAGTGTAAGGGGGTACGAGCAGTACTTC.

The J gene is TRBJ1-3, the V gene TRBV3-1 (or the pseudogene TRBV3-2); 8 nucleotides line up with TRBD1. The CDR3 contains 16 residues. In germline, CDR1 is LGHDT, CDR2 YNNKEL (reference sequence). V dropped 4 bases and J dropped 5; count of bases not matched to a gene: 10. The CDR3 sequence: CASSLFTGGERNTIYF. CDR3 in DNA: TGTGCCAGCAGCCTGTTCACAGGGGGAGAACGAAACACCATATATTTT.

The chain carries TRBV6-1 and TRBJ1-6; D is unclear. CDR3 length equals 15 residues. The V gene's germline CDR1 is MNHNS and CDR2 SASEGT. Trimming stripped 3 bases from V and 10 bases from J, with 16 bases between. The CDR3 DNA follows: TGTGCCAGCAGTGATTTGGCAGCGCTTAGCTCACCCCTCCACTTT. Its protein product is CASSDLAALSSPLHF.

The chain is built from TRBV25-1 and TRBJ1-1; weak D call: TRBD1 (5 bases). The germline V gene has CDR1 MGHDK and CDR2 SYGVNS. V lost 8 bases and J lost 0, with 7 bases in between. CDR3 length: 12 amino acids. In DNA form, the CDR3 reads TGTGCCAGCGGGGGGTTGAACACTGAAGCTTTCTTT. As protein: CASGGLNTEAFF.

The chain links TRBV9 to TRBJ1-2; TRBD1 matches 7 bases. The trim removed 4 bases at V and 4 bases at J, leaving 7 bases unmatched. The CDR3 is made up of 14 amino acids. Germline V lookup: CDR1 SGDLS, CDR2 YYNGEE. CDR3 DNA: TGTGCCAGCAGCCCGACAGGGACTCTCTATGGCTACACCTTC. Translated: CASSPTGTLYGYTF.

This clone was observed a handful of times. The chain links TRBV5-1 to TRBJ2-1, with D possibly TRBD2 on 6 matching bases. CDR1 SGHRS and CDR2 YFSETQ come from the germline V gene. V was shortened by 0 bases and J by 7 bases, with 14 bases between the two germline ends. The CDR3 totals 15 residues. Here the CDR3 reads CASSLDGTPPNEQFF. The CDR3, as DNA: TGCGCCAGCAGCTTGGATGGGACTCCGCCTAATGAGCAGTTCTTC.

This clone was recorded only once. The identical CDR3 is also encoded by other nucleotide sequences in the sample. This chain links TRBV5-1 with TRBJ2-2; a weak D match, TRBD1 (6 bases). The CDR3 has 15 residues. V lost 1 base and J 0 bases, leaving 7 bases between the germline ends. Germline V gene data show CDR1 as SGHRS and CDR2 as YFSETQ. The CDR3 nucleotides read TGCGCCAGCAGCTTGACAGGGCCGAACACCGGGGAGCTGTTTTTT. Translating gives CASSLTGPNTGELFF.

The gene calls are TRBV10-2 and TRBJ1-2, with a weak D call TRBD1 (5 bases). Trimming removed 2 bases from V and 5 bases from J, with 9 bases in between. CDR3 size: 13 residues. The V gene's germline CDR1 is WSHSY and CDR2 SAAADI. This CDR3 is CASSEGGKYGYTF. The CDR3 DNA sequence: TGCGCCAGCAGTGAGGGGGGGAAATATGGCTACACCTTC.